This TCR beta chain derives from a study of human T cells and chemical hapten exposure. The time point here: patch test 1, 2 weeks after DPC sensitization. Treatment described: therapeutic diphenylcyclopropenone sensitization with weekly scalp DPC. TCRdb passed the RACE reads through MiXCR, listing each CDR3 protein once. The sample shows about 110,000 distinct CDR3 sequences, roughly 11% of them seen only once. The germline V and J ends were trimmed by 1 base and 4 bases, with 8 bases remaining between them. This CDR3 comprises 14 residues. The V gene's germline CDR1 is LGHDT and CDR2 YNNKEL (reference sequence).

The origin of this receptor is a woman aged 40 to 49 with alopecia areata. Some clones in this sample may be carry-over from other donors' samples. This specimen was whole blood, taken in connection with sensitization to the hapten diphenylcyclopropenone (DPC). The rearrangement links TRBV3-1 to TRBJ2-1, with D hard to call. The CDR3 bases are TGTGCCAGCAGCCAAGTTGGGGTATACAATGAGCAGTTCTTC. Translating gives CASSQVGVYNEQFF.